This TCR beta chain was identified in a study of blood T cell repertoires in COVID-19. Background on the study: Acute-phase and convalescent COVID-19 samples originated in the United States, Italy and Spain. In each case, the material was cDNA or gDNA derived from T cells, B-cell-depleted T cells, or PBMCs.

The method was immunoSEQ multiplex PCR; TCRdb's version includes in-frame clones alone and lacks a portion of them. The profile covers about 190,000 clones, with roughly 89% appearing a single time and 5.5% to 7.5% taken by the ten largest. Trimming took 1 base from V and 3 from J; bases not matched to a gene: 2. The germline gives CDR1 MNHNS, CDR2 SASEGT. This CDR3 has 15 residues. This TCR came from a man between 35 and 55 years old with acute or convalescent COVID-19. What was sequenced was peripheral blood. The chain carries TRBV6-1 and TRBJ1-2, with 10 positions matching TRBD1. CDR3 DNA: TGTGCCAGCAGTGAAGGGACAGGGGGTTACTATGGCTACACCTTC. Translating gives CASSEGTGGYYGYTF.